This T cell receptor (beta chain) was identified during a study of spatial heterogeneity in lung cancer. Study as a whole: A total of over 70 untreated early-stage non-small cell lung cancer patients served as donors.

This clonotype was recorded at least ten times. The CDR3 totals 15 residues. Per the germline V gene, CDR1 is ENHRY and CDR2 is SYGVKD. With V trimmed by 1 base and J by 1 base, 4 bases remained unmatched. Time point meaning: blood at routine non-recurrence follow-up after resection. Unsorted whole RNA from tumor, nontumor lung or frozen PBMC underwent sequencing. TCR cDNA molecules were tagged individually, and each one carried a unique molecular identifier. In TCRdb, the 5' RACE reads were re-called with MiXCR into one record per CDR3 protein. The table lists around 110,000 distinct CDR3 sequences, 9% to 15% of them singletons.

The TCR sequence derives from a male donor with early-stage non-small cell lung cancer. V and J are TRBV10-3 and TRBJ2-7; 7 bases are a match to TRBD1. Sequenced here: PBMCs, sampled at follow-up. In DNA, the CDR3 is TGTGCCATCAGTGAGTACCGGGACAGATCCTACGAGCAGTACTTC. Translated: CAISEYRDRSYEQYF.